This T cell receptor beta chain was obtained from a study of blood T cell repertoires in COVID-19 (dated by TCRdb to 2019 to 2021). For the wider study: Collaborator samples came from the United States, Italy and Spain and covered acute and convalescent phases of COVID-19. A de-identified subject ID, COVID-19 status, age in years and sex were almost always included in the sample metadata. The material from the prospective study consisted of cDNA or gDNA derived from T cells, B-cell-depleted T cells, or PBMCs. Where available, HLA class I and class II types were obtained from metadata supplied by the sample provider rather than from assay-based typing. The dataset comprised deeply sampled blood TCRbeta repertoires from subjects exposed to, actively infected with, or recovered from COVID-19. Samples were obtained from the ongoing ImmuneRACE study (first 160 participants) and from about 1,300 subjects provided by 6 global collaborators. The repertoires were released in a freely available public database meant as a resource for research on the immune response to SARS-CoV-2. Beyond this particular receptor, the publication reports: How much clinical and demographic metadata was included differed by source and by participant, and the metadata was provided uncurated.

The immunoSEQ Assay, a bias-controlled multiplex PCR, was used to amplify TCRbeta CDR3 regions from genomic DNA. For the original study's pipeline: Nucleated cell counts per sample were estimated from amplification of reference gene primers within the assay. Sequence reads were collapsed and filtered to measure the absolute abundance of every unique TCRbeta CDR3 rearrangement. For each sample, productive Simpson clonality was calculated as the square root of Simpson's diversity index across productive rearrangements. TCRdb retrieved this table from immuneACCESS and kept in-frame rearrangements only. Not all clones are present; in checked studies, unresolved V genes account for under half, and no reason is known for the remainder. The DNA was the basis for D and trimming; V, J and clone size are from that table. Here the sample has 150,000 to 200,000 clones; 80% occur a single time. About 3.7% of the sample is held by the ten biggest clonotypes.

V trim: 5 bases; J trim: 5 bases; unmatched bases: 7. In the germline V gene (reference sequence), CDR1 corresponds to SEHNR and CDR2 to FQNEAQ. The CDR3 holds 15 amino acids from the cysteine to the phenylalanine. The only DNA kept is the CDR3, 45 bases in frame from the first base. In the prospective study, participants were 18 to 89 years old, resided in fewer than 25 geographic areas of the United States, and were enrolled through a virtual design. To assign participants to cohorts, the prospective study relied on clinical history that participants themselves reported in a screening survey and a study questionnaire. ImmuneRACE Cohort 3 recovered participants were defined by two consecutive negative NP/OP PCR tests, healthcare professional clearance, or symptom resolution. In the prospective study, mobile phlebotomists collected whole blood, serum and a nasopharyngeal or oropharyngeal swab from each participant. Participants in the prospective study had the option to provide additional blood draws and questionnaires over an approximately 2-month period. Blood samples from the prospective study were shipped frozen or at room temperature prior to DNA extraction.

On this clone: Its antigen is still unknown. The input lacks base qualities; no much larger clone sits a single base away.

The rearranged segments are TRBV7-9 and TRBJ1-4, with 8 central nucleotides matching TRBD1. The sample was PBMCs or T cells enriched from blood (not recorded which). This TCR was sampled from a woman aged 60-75 years who had recovered from COVID-19. The DNA reads as follows: TGTGCCAGCAGCCCACAGGGGGGGGAGAATGAAAAACTGTTTTTT. Its protein reads: CASSPQGGENEKLFF.